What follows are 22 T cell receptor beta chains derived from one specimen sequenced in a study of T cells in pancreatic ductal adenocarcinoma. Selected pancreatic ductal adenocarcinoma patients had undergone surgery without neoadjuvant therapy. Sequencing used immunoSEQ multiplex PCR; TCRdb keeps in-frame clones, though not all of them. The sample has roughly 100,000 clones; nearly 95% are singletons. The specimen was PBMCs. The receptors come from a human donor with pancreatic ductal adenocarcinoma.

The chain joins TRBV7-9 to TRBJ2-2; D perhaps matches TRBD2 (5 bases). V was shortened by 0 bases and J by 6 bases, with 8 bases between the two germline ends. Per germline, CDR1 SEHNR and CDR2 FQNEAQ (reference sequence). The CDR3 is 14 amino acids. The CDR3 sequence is CASSLAGVSGELFF. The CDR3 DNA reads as TGTGCCAGCAGCTTAGCGGGAGTCTCCGGGGAGCTGTTTTTT.

The chain's CDR3 is CASRIGNRYEQYF. The CDR3 coding sequence is TGTGCCAGCAGGATAGGGAACAGGTACGAGCAGTACTTC. V and J are TRBV28 and TRBJ2-7; TRBD1 is a possible D gene (5 bases). This CDR3 is built from 13 residues. The germline CDR1 and CDR2 sequences are MDHEN and SYDVKM. With 6 bases removed from V and 4 bases from J, the gap between germline ends came to 13 bases. The variable domain in full, completed from reference TRBV28 and TRBJ2-7, reads DVKVTQSSRYLVKRTGEKVFLECVQDMDHENMFWYRQDPGLGLRLIYFSYDVKMKEKGDIPEGYSVSREKKERFSLILESASTNQTSMYLCASRIGNRYEQYFGPGTRLTVT.

The CDR3 nucleotides read TGCGCCAGCAGCCAAGTACCGGGACAGGGTTTCGAGCAGTACTTC. Translating gives CASSQVPGQGFEQYF. The chain is built from TRBV4-1 and TRBJ2-7; 9 bases fit TRBD1. CDR3 size: 15 residues. The ends lost 1 base at V and 6 bases at J; junction bases unmatched: 7. From germline, CDR1 is MGHRA and CDR2 YSYEKL.

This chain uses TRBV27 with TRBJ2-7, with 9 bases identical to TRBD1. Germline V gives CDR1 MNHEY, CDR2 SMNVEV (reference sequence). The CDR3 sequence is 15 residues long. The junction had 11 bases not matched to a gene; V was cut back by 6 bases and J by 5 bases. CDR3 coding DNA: TGTGCCAGCAGCCGGTTGGGACAGGGTAAGCACGAGCAGTACTTC. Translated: CASSRLGQGKHEQYF.

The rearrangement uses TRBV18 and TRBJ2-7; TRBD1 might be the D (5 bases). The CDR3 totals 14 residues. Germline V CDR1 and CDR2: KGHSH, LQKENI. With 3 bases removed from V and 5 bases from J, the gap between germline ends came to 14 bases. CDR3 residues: CASSPQGLSDEQYF. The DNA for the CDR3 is TGTGCCAGCTCACCGCAGGGATTGTCCGACGAGCAGTACTTC.

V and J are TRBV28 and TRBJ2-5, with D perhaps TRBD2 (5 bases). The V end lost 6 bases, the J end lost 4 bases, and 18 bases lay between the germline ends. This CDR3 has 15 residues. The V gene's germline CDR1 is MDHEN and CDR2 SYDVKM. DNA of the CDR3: TGTGCCAGCAGCCCCACGGTGTACGGGGTAGAGACCCAGTACTTC. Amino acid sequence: CASSPTVYGVETQYF.

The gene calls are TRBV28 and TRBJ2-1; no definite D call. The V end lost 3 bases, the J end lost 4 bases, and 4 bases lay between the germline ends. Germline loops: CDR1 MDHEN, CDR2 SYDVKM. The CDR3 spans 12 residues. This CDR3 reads CASSFQYNEQFF. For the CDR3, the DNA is TGTGCCAGCAGTTTCCAATACAATGAGCAGTTCTTC.

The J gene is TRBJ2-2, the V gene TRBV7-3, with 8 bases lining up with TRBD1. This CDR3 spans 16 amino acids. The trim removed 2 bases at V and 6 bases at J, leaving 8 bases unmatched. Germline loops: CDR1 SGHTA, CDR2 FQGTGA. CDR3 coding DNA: TGTGCCAGCAGCTTATTTGGAGGACAGGGCCCCGGGGAGCTGTTTTTT. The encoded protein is CASSLFGGQGPGELFF.

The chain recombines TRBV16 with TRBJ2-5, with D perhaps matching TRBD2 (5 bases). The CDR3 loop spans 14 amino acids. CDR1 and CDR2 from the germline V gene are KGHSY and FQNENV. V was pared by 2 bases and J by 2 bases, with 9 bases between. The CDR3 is CASSQTGIQETQYF. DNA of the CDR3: TGTGCCAGCAGCCAAACCGGGATTCAAGAGACCCAGTACTTC. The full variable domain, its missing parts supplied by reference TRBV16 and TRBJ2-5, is GEEVAQTPKHLVRGEGQKAKLYCAPIKGHSYVFWYQQVLKNEFKFLISFQNENVFDETGMPKERFSAKCLPNSPCSLEIQATKLEDSAVYFCASSQTGIQETQYFGPGTRLLVL.

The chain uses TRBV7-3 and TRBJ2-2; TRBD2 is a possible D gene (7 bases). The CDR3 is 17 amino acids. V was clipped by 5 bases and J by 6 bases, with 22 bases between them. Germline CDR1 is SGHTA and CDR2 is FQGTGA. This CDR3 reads CASSMGGQGGPPGELFF. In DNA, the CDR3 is TGTGCCAGCAGCATGGGGGGGCAGGGTGGCCCCCCCGGGGAGCTGTTTTTT.

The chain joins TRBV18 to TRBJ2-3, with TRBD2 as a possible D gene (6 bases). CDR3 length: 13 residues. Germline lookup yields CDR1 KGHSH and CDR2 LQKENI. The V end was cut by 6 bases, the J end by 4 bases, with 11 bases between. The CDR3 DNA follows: TGTGCCAGCTCTGTCGGGAGTGCAGATACGCAGTATTTT. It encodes CASSVGSADTQYF. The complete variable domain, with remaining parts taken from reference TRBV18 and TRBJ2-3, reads NAGVMQNPRHLVRRRGQEARLRCSPMKGHSHVYWYRQLPEEGLKFMVYLQKENIIDESGMPKERFSAEFPKEGPSILRIQQVVRGDSAAYFCASSVGSADTQYFGPGTRLTVL.

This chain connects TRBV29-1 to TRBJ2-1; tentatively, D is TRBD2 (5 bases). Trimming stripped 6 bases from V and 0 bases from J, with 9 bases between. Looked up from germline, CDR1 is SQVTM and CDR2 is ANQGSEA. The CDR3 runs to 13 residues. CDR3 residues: CSVREISYNEQFF. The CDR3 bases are TGCAGCGTACGGGAAATCTCCTACAATGAGCAGTTCTTC.

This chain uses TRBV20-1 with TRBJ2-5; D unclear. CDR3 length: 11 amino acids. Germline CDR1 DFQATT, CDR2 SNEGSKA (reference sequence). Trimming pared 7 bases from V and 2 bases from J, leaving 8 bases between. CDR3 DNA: TGCAGTGTTGCAGGTCAAGAGACCCAGTACTTC. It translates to CSVAGQETQYF.

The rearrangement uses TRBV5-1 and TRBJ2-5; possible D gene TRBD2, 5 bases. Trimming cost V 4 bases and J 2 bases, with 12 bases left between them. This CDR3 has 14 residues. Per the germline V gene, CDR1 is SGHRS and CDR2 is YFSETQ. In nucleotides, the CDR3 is TGCGCCAGCAGCCAAGGACGGACTCAAGAGACCCAGTACTTC. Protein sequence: CASSQGRTQETQYF. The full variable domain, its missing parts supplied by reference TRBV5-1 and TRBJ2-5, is KAGVTQTPRYLIKTRGQQVTLSCSPISGHRSVSWYQQTPGQGLQFLFEYFSETQRNKGNFPGRFSGRQFSNSRSEMNVSTLELGDSALYLCASSQGRTQETQYFGPGTRLLVL.

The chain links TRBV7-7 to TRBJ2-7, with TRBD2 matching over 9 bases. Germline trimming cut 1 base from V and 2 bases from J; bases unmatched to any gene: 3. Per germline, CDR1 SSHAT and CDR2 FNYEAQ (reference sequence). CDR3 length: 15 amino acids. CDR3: CASSLGLAETYEQYF. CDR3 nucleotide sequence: TGTGCCAGCAGCTTAGGACTAGCGGAAACCTACGAGCAGTACTTC.

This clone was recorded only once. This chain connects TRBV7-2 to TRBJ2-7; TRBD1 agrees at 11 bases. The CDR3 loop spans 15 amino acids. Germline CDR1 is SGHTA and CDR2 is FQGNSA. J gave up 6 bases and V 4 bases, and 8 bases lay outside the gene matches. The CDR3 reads CASSSGRGTGGEQYF. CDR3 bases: TGTGCCAGCAGCTCGGGGCGGGGGACAGGGGGCGAGCAGTACTTC.

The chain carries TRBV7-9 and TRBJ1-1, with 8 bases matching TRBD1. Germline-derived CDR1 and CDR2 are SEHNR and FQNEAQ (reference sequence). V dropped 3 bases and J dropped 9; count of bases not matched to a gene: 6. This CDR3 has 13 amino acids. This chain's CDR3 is CASSFGQGSQAFF. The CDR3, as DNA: TGTGCCAGCAGCTTCGGACAGGGAAGCCAAGCTTTCTTT.

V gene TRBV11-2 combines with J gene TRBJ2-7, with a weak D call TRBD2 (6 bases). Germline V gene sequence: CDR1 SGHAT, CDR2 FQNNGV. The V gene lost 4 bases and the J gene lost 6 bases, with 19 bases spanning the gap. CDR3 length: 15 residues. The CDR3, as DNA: TGTGCCAGCAGCTCTGGGACTCCGTTATATTCCGAGCAGTACTTC. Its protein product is CASSSGTPLYSEQYF.

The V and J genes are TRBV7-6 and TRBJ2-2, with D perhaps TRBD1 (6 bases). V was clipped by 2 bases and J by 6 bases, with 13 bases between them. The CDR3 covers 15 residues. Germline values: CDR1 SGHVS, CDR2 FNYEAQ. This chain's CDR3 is CASSLSPGVSGELFF. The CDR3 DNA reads TGTGCCAGCAGCTTATCTCCAGGGGTTTCCGGGGAGCTGTTTTTT.

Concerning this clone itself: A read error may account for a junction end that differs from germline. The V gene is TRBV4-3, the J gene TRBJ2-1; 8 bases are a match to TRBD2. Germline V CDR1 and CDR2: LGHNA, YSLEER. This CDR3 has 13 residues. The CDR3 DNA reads TGCGCCAGCAGCCAAGAGGCCGGGACTAGTATAATCTTC. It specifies CASSQEAGTSIIF.

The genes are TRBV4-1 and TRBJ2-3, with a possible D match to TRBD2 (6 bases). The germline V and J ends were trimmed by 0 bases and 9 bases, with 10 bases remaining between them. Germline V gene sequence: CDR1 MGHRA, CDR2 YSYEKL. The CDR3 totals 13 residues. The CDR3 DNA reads TGCGCCAGCAGCCAAGAGGTGGGGGGAACGCAGTATTTT. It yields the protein CASSQEVGGTQYF.

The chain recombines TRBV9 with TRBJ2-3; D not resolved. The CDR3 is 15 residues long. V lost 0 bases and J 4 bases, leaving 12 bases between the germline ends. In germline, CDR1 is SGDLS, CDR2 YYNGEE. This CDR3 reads CASSVALFDSDTQYF. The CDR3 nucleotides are TGTGCCAGCAGCGTAGCCCTATTTGATTCAGATACGCAGTATTTT.